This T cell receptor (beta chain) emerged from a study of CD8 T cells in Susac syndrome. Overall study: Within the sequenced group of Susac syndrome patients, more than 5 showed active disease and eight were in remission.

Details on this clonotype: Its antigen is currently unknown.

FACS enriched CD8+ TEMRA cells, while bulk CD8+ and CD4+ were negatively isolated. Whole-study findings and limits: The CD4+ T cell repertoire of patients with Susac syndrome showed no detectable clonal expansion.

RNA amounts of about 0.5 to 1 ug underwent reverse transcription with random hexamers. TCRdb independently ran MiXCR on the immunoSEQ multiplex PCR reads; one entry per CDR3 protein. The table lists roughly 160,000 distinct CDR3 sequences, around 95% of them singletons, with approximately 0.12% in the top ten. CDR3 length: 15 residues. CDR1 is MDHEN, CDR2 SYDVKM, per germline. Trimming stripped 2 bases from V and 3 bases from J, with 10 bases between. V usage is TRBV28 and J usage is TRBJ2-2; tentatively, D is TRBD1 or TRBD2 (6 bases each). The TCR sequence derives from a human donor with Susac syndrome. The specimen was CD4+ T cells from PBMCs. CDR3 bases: TGTGCCAGCAGTTTAGGGGGGCGATACACCGGGGAGCTGTTTTTT. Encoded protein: CASSLGGRYTGELFF.